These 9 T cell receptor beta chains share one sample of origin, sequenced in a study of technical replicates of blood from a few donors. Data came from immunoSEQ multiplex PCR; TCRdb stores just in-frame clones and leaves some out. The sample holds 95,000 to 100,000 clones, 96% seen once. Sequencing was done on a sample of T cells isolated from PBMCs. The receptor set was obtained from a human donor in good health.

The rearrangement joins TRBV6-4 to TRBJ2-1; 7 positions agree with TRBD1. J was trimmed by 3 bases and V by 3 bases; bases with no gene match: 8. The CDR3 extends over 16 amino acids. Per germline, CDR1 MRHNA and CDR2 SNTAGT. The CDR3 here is CASSEETGLVYNEQFF. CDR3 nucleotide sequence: TGTGCCAGCAGTGAAGAGACAGGGCTGGTCTACAATGAGCAGTTCTTC.

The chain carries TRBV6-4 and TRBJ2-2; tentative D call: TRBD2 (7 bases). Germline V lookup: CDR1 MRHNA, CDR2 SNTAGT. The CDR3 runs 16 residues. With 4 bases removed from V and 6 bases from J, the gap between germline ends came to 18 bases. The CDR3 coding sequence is TGTGCCAGCAGTGCCTCCCGGGGGGCTTGGCCCGGGGAGCTGTTTTTT. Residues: CASSASRGAWPGELFF.

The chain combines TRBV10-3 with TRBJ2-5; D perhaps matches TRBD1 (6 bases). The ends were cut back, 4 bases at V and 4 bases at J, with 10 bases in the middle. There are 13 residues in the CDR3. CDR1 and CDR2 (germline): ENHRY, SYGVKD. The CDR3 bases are TGTGCCATCAGTGGACAGGCGGGAGAGACCCAGTACTTC. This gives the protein CAISGQAGETQYF.

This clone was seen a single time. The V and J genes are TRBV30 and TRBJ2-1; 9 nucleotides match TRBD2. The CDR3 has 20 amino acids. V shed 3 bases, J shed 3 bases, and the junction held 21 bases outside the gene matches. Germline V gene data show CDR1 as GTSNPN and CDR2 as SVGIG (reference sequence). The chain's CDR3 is CAWRHLAGFSGGGSYNEQFF. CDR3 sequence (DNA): TGTGCCTGGAGACACTTGGCCGGGTTTAGCGGGGGCGGGAGCTACAATGAGCAGTTCTTC. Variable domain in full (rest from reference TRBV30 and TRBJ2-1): SQTIHQWPATLVQPVGSPLSLECTVEGTSNPNLYWYRQAAGRGLQLLFYSVGIGQISSEVPQNLSASRPQDRQFILSSKKLLLSDSGFYLCAWRHLAGFSGGGSYNEQFFGPGTRLTVL.

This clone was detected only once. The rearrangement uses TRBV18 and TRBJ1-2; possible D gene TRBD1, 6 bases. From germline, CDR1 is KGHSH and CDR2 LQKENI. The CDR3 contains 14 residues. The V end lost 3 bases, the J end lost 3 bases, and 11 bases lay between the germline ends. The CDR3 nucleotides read TGTGCCAGCTCACCCCACGGGGGGCACTATGGCTACACCTTC. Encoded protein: CASSPHGGHYGYTF.

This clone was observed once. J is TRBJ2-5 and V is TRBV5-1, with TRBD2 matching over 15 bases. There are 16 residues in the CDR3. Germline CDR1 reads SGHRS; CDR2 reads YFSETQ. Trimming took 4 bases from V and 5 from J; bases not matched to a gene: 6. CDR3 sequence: CASSQGLAGGQETQYF. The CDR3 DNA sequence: TGCGCCAGCAGCCAAGGACTAGCGGGGGGGCAGGAGACCCAGTACTTC. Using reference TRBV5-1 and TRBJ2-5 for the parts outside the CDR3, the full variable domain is KAGVTQTPRYLIKTRGQQVTLSCSPISGHRSVSWYQQTPGQGLQFLFEYFSETQRNKGNFPGRFSGRQFSNSRSEMNVSTLELGDSALYLCASSQGLAGGQETQYFGPGTRLLVL.

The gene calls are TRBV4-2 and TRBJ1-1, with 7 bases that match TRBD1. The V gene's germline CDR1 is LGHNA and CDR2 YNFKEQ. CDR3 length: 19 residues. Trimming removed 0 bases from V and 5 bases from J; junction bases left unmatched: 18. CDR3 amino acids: CASSQDIIQGSVLDTEAFF. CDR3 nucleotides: TGTGCCAGCAGCCAAGATATTATACAGGGGAGTGTGTTGGATACTGAAGCTTTCTTT.

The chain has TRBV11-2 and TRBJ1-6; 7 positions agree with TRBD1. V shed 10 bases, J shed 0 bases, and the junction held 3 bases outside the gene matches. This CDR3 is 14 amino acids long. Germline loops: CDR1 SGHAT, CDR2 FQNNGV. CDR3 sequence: CATGDSSYNSPLHF. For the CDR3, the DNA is TGTGCCACCGGGGACAGCTCCTATAATTCACCCCTCCACTTT. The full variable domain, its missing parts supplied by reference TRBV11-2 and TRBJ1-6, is EAGVAQSPRYKIIEKRQSVAFWCNPISGHATLYWYQQILGQGPKLLIQFQNNGVVDDSQLPKDRFSAERLKGVDSTLKIQPAKLEDSAVYLCATGDSSYNSPLHFGNGTRLTVT.

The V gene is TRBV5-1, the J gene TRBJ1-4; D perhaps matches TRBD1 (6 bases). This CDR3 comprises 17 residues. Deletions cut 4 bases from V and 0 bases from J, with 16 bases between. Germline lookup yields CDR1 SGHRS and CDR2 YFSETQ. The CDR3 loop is CASSSHPDRTTNEKLFF. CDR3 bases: TGCGCCAGCAGCAGTCACCCGGACAGAACAACTAATGAAAAACTGTTTTTT.